Below are 22 T cell receptor beta chains sequenced from a single sample in a study of blood T cell repertoires in COVID-19. Method: immunoSEQ multiplex PCR; TCRdb's copy keeps in-frame clones and lacks some. The table shows 300,000 or so clones, with more than 75% occurring only once. Sequencing was done on a sample of peripheral blood. The receptors here all came from a man between 65 and 85 years old with acute or convalescent COVID-19.

The CDR3 DNA follows: TGCAGCGTGGTAACGGGGTCCTACGAGCAGTACTTC. As protein: CSVVTGSYEQYF. The chain links TRBV29-1 to TRBJ2-7, with a weak D call TRBD2 (5 bases). Trimming cost V 6 bases and J 1 base, with 10 bases left between them. The length of the CDR3 is 12 residues. From germline, CDR1 is SQVTM and CDR2 ANQGSEA.

V is TRBV7-6 and J is TRBJ2-1, with D unclear. Germline loops: CDR1 SGHVS, CDR2 FNYEAQ. This CDR3 has 18 amino acids. Trimming took 2 bases from V and 4 from J, leaving 21 bases between them. The CDR3 DNA reads TGTGCCAGCAGCTTACTGCCCGTTACCGCAGTGACTTACAATGAGCAGTTCTTC. Its protein product is CASSLLPVTAVTYNEQFF. The full variable domain, in which reference TRBV7-6 and TRBJ2-1 provide the parts outside the CDR3, is GAGVSQSPRYKVTKRGQDVALRCDPISGHVSLYWYRQALGQGPEFLTYFNYEAQQDKSGLPNDRFSAERPEGSISTLTIQRTEQRDSAMYRCASSLLPVTAVTYNEQFFGPGTRLTVL.

The chain employs TRBV28 and TRBJ1-6; no clear D gene. Looked up from germline, CDR1 is MDHEN and CDR2 is SYDVKM. Trimming left V 3 bases short and J 7 bases short, with 13 bases between. The CDR3 is 15 residues long. CDR3: CASSFIGLLNSPLHF. The DNA for the CDR3 is TGTGCCAGCAGTTTCATCGGACTGCTAAATTCACCCCTCCACTTT.

This rearrangement joins TRBV5-6 to TRBJ2-5; possibly TRBD1 for D (5 bases). The CDR3 covers 15 residues. With 3 bases removed from V and 4 bases from J, the gap between germline ends came to 16 bases. CDR1 and CDR2 (germline): SGHDT, YYEEEE. Written as DNA, the CDR3 is TGTGCCAGCAGCTACGTCAGGCAGGGTGGAGAGACCCAGTACTTC. Residues: CASSYVRQGGETQYF.

The chain carries TRBV30 and TRBJ1-6; the D gene is possibly TRBD1 (5 bases). Germline V gene lookup returns CDR1 GTSNPN and CDR2 SVGIG (reference sequence). Between the trimmed V and J ends, which lost 3 bases and 5 bases, there was a span of 11 bases. This CDR3 has 14 residues. DNA for the CDR3: TGTGCCTGGAGGGACAAAGGGGATAATTCACCCCTCCACTTT. This codes for CAWRDKGDNSPLHF.

The V and J genes are TRBV28 and TRBJ1-2; 8 bases are shared with TRBD1. The J segment lost 7 bases and the V segment lost 8 bases, leaving 15 bases of the junction unmatched. The germline V gene has CDR1 MDHEN and CDR2 SYDVKM. The CDR3 loop spans 15 amino acids. The CDR3 region has the DNA TGTGCCAGCCAGGGGGGGAGACAGGGGCCCCTTGGCTACACCTTC. Amino acid sequence: CASQGGRQGPLGYTF.

The rearrangement joins TRBV30 to TRBJ2-7, with D maybe TRBD1 (5 bases). This CDR3 is built from 15 residues. V dropped 1 base and J dropped 2 bases, with 15 bases sitting between them. Germline lookup yields CDR1 GTSNPN and CDR2 SVGIG (reference sequence). The CDR3 loop reads CAWSGKGLIPYEQYF. The CDR3 DNA follows: TGTGCCTGGAGTGGCAAGGGGCTCATCCCCTACGAGCAGTACTTC.

The rearrangement uses TRBV6-1 and TRBJ2-2; 11 bases are shared with TRBD2. This CDR3 is built from 17 residues. Germline trimming cut 4 bases from V and 4 bases from J; bases unmatched to any gene: 8. CDR1 MNHNS and CDR2 SASEGT come from the germline V gene. The CDR3 DNA reads TGTGCCAGCAGTGCAACCTCTAGCGGGAGGTCCACCGGGGAGCTGTTTTTT. Amino acids: CASSATSSGRSTGELFF.

This clone has only one observation. The chain uses TRBV6-5 and TRBJ2-7; perhaps TRBD1 as D (6 bases). This CDR3 has 11 residues. V gave up 7 bases and J gave up 4 bases, with 8 bases separating them. The germline gives CDR1 MNHEY, CDR2 SVGAGI. Written as DNA, the CDR3 is TGTGCCAGCAAACAGGGATACGAGCAGTACTTC. Its protein product is CASKQGYEQYF.

The chain links TRBV18 to TRBJ2-4, with TRBD2 identical over 12 bases. After removal of 8 bases from V and 10 bases from J, the junction contained 15 bases not matched to a gene. CDR3 length: 16 residues. Germline lookup yields CDR1 KGHSH and CDR2 LQKENI. CDR3 residues: CASGRTASGGALIQYF. Here the CDR3 DNA reads TGTGCCAGCGGTAGGACGGCTAGCGGGGGGGCCTTGATTCAGTACTTC.

The chain links TRBV11-3 to TRBJ2-2; 7 nucleotides match TRBD2. Germline V gene sequence: CDR1 SGHNT, CDR2 YENEEA. The length of the CDR3 is 13 residues. The V and J ends lost 3 bases and 8 bases, in that order; junction bases with no gene match: 3. CDR3 sequence reads: CASSFGREGELFF. The DNA for the CDR3 is TGTGCCAGCAGCTTTGGGAGGGAAGGGGAGCTGTTTTTT.

CDR3 bases: TGTGCCAGTGGGGGGGAGCGTACCACTGAAGCTTTCTTT. It codes for CASGGERTTEAFF. The rearrangement joins TRBV19 to TRBJ1-1; D is perhaps TRBD1 (5 bases). This CDR3 has 13 amino acids. With 8 bases removed from V and 4 bases from J, the gap between germline ends came to 14 bases. Per the germline V gene, CDR1 is LNHDA and CDR2 is SQIVND (reference sequence).

As to this clone: Distinct nucleotide sequences in the sample also encode this CDR3. V usage is TRBV11-2 and J usage is TRBJ1-1; D is unresolved. This CDR3 region has 14 residues. Germline V gives CDR1 SGHAT, CDR2 FQNNGV. V lost 1 base and J lost 1, with 7 bases in between. CDR3 sequence: CASSLGRGNTEAFF. CDR3 in DNA: TGTGCCAGCAGCTTAGGTCGGGGGAACACTGAAGCTTTCTTT.

The CDR3 region has the DNA TGCAGCGTTGAAGGGACAGGGACTTCTGGAAACACCATATATTTT. Translation: CSVEGTGTSGNTIYF. V and J are TRBV29-1 and TRBJ1-3, with 8 positions matching TRBD1. V gave up 1 base and J gave up 1 base; unmatched junction bases: 3. CDR3 length equals 15 residues. Germline V gene data show CDR1 as SQVTM and CDR2 as ANQGSEA.

The CDR3 reads CASSRDRDTEAFF. In DNA form, the CDR3 reads TGCGCCAGCAGTCGAGACCGGGACACTGAAGCTTTCTTT. The rearrangement links TRBV4-3 to TRBJ1-1; no firm D call. V was clipped by 6 bases and J by 3 bases, with 11 bases between them. The CDR3 runs to 13 residues. The germline V gene has CDR1 LGHNA and CDR2 YSLEER.

V and J are TRBV3-1 (or the pseudogene TRBV3-2) and TRBJ1-6; maybe TRBD1 (5 bases). This CDR3 spans 15 amino acids. Trimming took off 3 bases at V and 6 bases at J, with 12 bases between the two ends. Germline V CDR1 and CDR2: LGHDT, YNNKEL (reference sequence). DNA for the CDR3: TGTGCCAGCAGCCACCCTGGGGGGTCTAATTCACCCCTCCACTTT. The encoded protein is CASSHPGGSNSPLHF.

This clone appeared a single time. This chain uses TRBV11-2 with TRBJ2-7; 13 nucleotides line up with TRBD2. Looked up from germline, CDR1 is SGHAT and CDR2 is FQNNGV. The junction had 8 bases not matched to a gene; V was cut back by 5 bases and J by 7 bases. The CDR3 has 15 amino acids. The CDR3 spells CASSQGLAGPREQYF. CDR3 DNA: TGTGCCAGCAGCCAGGGACTAGCGGGACCCAGGGAGCAGTACTTC.

The chain employs TRBV7-3 and TRBJ2-7; tentatively, D is TRBD2 (6 bases). Trimming stripped 3 bases from V and 3 bases from J, with 21 bases between. The germline V gene encodes CDR1 SGHTA and CDR2 FQGTGA. The CDR3 runs to 17 residues. CDR3 protein: CASSFGRPLRGFYEQYF. Here the CDR3 DNA reads TGTGCCAGCAGCTTTGGGAGGCCTCTTCGAGGCTTCTACGAGCAGTACTTC.

The rearrangement joins TRBV28 to TRBJ1-5, with 7 nucleotides matching TRBD1. The CDR3 is made up of 14 amino acids. The ends lost 7 bases at V and 4 bases at J; junction bases unmatched: 7. The germline gives CDR1 MDHEN, CDR2 SYDVKM. The CDR3 loop is CASITGTENQPQHF. CDR3 nucleotide sequence: TGTGCCAGCATCACCGGGACAGAGAATCAGCCCCAGCATTTT. The full variable domain, with the rest looked up from reference TRBV28 and TRBJ1-5, is DVKVTQSSRYLVKRTGEKVFLECVQDMDHENMFWYRQDPGLGLRLIYFSYDVKMKEKGDIPEGYSVSREKKERFSLILESASTNQTSMYLCASITGTENQPQHFGDGTRLSIL.

The chain is built from TRBV9 and TRBJ1-4, with D perhaps matching TRBD1 (6 bases). Germline V gene sequence: CDR1 SGDLS, CDR2 YYNGEE. The CDR3 is 18 residues long. Between the trimmed V and J ends, which lost 0 bases and 7 bases, there was a span of 22 bases. CDR3 loop: CASSVEGDLETGGEKLFF. The CDR3 DNA is TGTGCCAGCAGCGTAGAGGGGGATCTAGAAACGGGAGGTGAAAAACTGTTTTTT. Combining the CDR3 with reference TRBV9 and TRBJ1-4 gives the whole variable domain DSGVTQTPKHLITATGQRVTLRCSPRSGDLSVYWYQQSLDQGLQFLIQYYNGEERAKGNILERFSAQQFPDLHSELNLSSLELGDSALYFCASSVEGDLETGGEKLFFGSGTQLSVL.

This rearrangement joins TRBV4-1 to TRBJ2-2; no definite D call. Germline V CDR1 and CDR2: MGHRA, YSYEKL. Trimming shortened V by 0 bases and J by 4 bases, and 12 bases separated the two germline ends. The CDR3 is 16 amino acids. In DNA, the CDR3 is TGCGCCAGCAGCCAAGATCTCACCAGTTTCACCGGGGAGCTGTTTTTT. Its protein product is CASSQDLTSFTGELFF.

The chain carries TRBV3-1 (or the pseudogene TRBV3-2) and TRBJ2-1; D gene uncertain. Germline CDR1 reads LGHDT; CDR2 reads YNNKEL (reference sequence). The CDR3 loop spans 12 amino acids. V shed 1 base and J shed 7 bases, with 5 bases lying between them. This chain's CDR3 is CASSQVQNEQFF. The CDR3, as DNA: TGTGCCAGCAGCCAAGTCCAAAATGAGCAGTTCTTC.